This T cell receptor beta chain originates from a study of PD-1 blockade in classical Hodgkin lymphoma. Study as a whole: Nivolumab was given intravenously to patients at 3 mg/kg every 2 weeks. Study-wide findings and caveats: Patients starting nivolumab under 1 year after ASCT were excluded. Repertoire differences have undefined causes, possibly disease activity or prior therapy.

Concerning this clone itself: Its matching antigen is unknown. An end of the junction differs from the germline gene, which may be a read error.

Exposure to brentuximab vedotin varied, and each patient had relapsed following autologous stem cell transplantation. The germline gives CDR1 MNHNS, CDR2 SASEGT. CDR3 length equals 15 residues. Repertoires were generated with immunoSEQ multiplex PCR, while TCRdb's copy carries only in-frame clones and drops some. Among under 95,000 clones listed, over 90% were seen once. The sequencing here drew on peripheral blood mononuclear cells (PBMCs), taken before the second cycle of nivolumab. The TCR sequence derives from a human donor with classical Hodgkin lymphoma. This chain uses TRBV6-1 with TRBJ2-7; 7 bases align to TRBD2. The CDR3 sequence is CASNEVVETSDEQYF. DNA for the CDR3: TGTGCCAGCAATGAAGTAGTGGAAACTAGCGACGAGCAGTACTTC.